The 6 T cell receptor beta chains below come from one sample, sequenced in a study of cytomegalovirus exposure and HLA in healthy donors. Amplification used 60 Vbeta primers and 13 Jbeta primers. Method: immunoSEQ multiplex PCR; TCRdb's copy keeps in-frame clones and lacks some. Among 110,000 or so clones, 67% were seen once, and the ten largest hold 7.5% to 9%. The sequencing input was PBMCs. The source of these receptors is a man aged 18-30 years in good health and CMV-seropositive.

The chain recombines TRBV5-1 with TRBJ2-1, with D perhaps matching TRBD1 (5 bases). Germline loops: CDR1 SGHRS, CDR2 YFSETQ. The CDR3 length is 15 residues. The germline V and J ends were trimmed by 5 bases and 4 bases, with 16 bases remaining between them. The CDR3 bases are TGCGCCAGCAGGGCCTTCCCAGGGCAGTACAATGAGCAGTTCTTC. Its protein is CASRAFPGQYNEQFF.

The rearrangement links TRBV25-1 to TRBJ2-5; 7 bases map to TRBD1. The CDR3 is 14 residues long. J lost 2 bases, V lost 3 bases, and 3 bases had no gene match. The germline CDR1 and CDR2 sequences are MGHDK and SYGVNS. The CDR3 protein is CASSDPGQQETQYF. CDR3 in DNA: TGTGCCAGCAGTGACCCGGGACAGCAAGAGACCCAGTACTTC.

The chain is built from TRBV27 and TRBJ2-5; TRBD1 aligns across 7 bases. Germline values: CDR1 MNHEY, CDR2 SMNVEV (reference sequence). The CDR3 loop spans 16 amino acids. V was pared by 8 bases and J by 4 bases, with 16 bases of the junction left unmatched. This CDR3 is CASRLEATGFGETQYF. CDR3 coding DNA: TGTGCCAGCCGGCTAGAAGCGACAGGGTTTGGAGAGACCCAGTACTTC.

The V call is TRBV5-1, the J call TRBJ2-1; 8 bases are a match to TRBD1. Germline assignment: CDR1 SGHRS and CDR2 YFSETQ. The CDR3 extends over 14 amino acids. J was trimmed by 7 bases and V by 0 bases; bases with no gene match: 3. The CDR3 loop reads CASSLGQGKNEQFF. In nucleotides, the CDR3 is TGCGCCAGCAGCTTGGGACAGGGGAAGAATGAGCAGTTCTTC.

The chain recombines TRBV1 with TRBJ2-3; the D call of TRBD1 is as the table states it, not checked on the DNA. TRBV1 is a documented pseudogene. The CDR3 consists of 18 residues. CDR3 DNA sequence: TGCACCAGCACCCCCCGGACAGGGAGGGCGCGTGGTACAGATACGCAGTATTTT. Amino acids: CTSTPRTGRARGTDTQYF.

This chain connects TRBV20-1 to TRBJ1-1; D is unresolved. With 5 bases removed from V and 8 bases from J, the gap between germline ends came to 9 bases. The germline V gene has CDR1 DFQATT and CDR2 SNEGSKA (reference sequence). This CDR3 contains 10 residues. The CDR3 nucleotides are TGCAGTGCTCAGGCAGACGAAGCTTTCTTT. Translation gives CSAQADEAFF.